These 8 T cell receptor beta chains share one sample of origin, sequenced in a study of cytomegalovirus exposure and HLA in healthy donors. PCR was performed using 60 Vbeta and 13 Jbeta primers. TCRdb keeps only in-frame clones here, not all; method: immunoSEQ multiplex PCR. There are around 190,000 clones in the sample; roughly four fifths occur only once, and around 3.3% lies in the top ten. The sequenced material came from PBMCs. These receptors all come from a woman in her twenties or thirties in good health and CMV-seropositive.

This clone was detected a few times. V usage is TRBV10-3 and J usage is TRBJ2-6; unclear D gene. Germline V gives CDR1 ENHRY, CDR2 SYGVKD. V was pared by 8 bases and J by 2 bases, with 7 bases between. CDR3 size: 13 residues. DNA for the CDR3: TGTGCCATCGCGGCTGCTGGGGCCAACGTCCTGACTTTC. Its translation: CAIAAAGANVLTF.

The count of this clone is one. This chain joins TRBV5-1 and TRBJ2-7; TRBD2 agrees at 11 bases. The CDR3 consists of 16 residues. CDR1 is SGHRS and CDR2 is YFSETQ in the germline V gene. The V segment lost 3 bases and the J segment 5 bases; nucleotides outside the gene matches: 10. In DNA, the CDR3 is TGCGCCAGCAGCTCCGGGCTAGCGGGAGGTGGTCACGAGCAGTACTTC. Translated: CASSSGLAGGGHEQYF.

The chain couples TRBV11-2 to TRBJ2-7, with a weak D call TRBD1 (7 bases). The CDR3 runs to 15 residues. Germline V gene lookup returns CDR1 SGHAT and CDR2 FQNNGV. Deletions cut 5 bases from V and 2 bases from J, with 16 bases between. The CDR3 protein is CASSRGAGGPYEQYF. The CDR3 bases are TGTGCCAGCAGCCGAGGGGCAGGGGGGCCCTACGAGCAGTACTTC.

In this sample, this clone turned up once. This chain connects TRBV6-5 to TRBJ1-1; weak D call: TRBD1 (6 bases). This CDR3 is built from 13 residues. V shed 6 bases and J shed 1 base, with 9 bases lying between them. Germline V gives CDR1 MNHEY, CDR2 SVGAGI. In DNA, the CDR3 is TGTGCCAGCAGCAGGGACACGAACACTGAAGCTTTCTTT. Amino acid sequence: CASSRDTNTEAFF.

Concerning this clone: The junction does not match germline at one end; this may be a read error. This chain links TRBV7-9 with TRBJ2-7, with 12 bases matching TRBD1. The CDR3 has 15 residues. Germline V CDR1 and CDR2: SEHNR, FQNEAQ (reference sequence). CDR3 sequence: CSSSTRDRGPLEQYF. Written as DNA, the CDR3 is TGTTCCAGCAGCACCCGGGACAGGGGGCCCCTCGAGCAGTACTTC.

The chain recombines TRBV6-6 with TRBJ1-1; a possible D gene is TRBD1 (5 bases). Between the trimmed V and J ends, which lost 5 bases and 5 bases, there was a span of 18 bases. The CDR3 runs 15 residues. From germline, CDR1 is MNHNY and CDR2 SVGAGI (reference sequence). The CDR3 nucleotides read TGTGCCAGCAGTATCTCGATTCAGGGCGGTACTGAAGCTTTCTTT. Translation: CASSISIQGGTEAFF.

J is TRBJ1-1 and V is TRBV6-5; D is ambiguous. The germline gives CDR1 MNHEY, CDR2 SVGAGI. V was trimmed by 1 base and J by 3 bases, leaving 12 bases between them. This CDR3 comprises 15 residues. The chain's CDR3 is CASSYYAGADTEAFF. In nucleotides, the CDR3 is TGTGCCAGCAGTTACTATGCGGGCGCGGACACTGAAGCTTTCTTT.

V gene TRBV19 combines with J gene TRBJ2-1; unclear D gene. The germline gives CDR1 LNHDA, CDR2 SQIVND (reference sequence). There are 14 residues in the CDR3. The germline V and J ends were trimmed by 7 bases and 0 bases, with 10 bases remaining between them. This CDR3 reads CASMRRSSYNEQFF. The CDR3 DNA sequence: TGTGCCAGTATGAGAAGGAGCTCCTACAATGAGCAGTTCTTC.